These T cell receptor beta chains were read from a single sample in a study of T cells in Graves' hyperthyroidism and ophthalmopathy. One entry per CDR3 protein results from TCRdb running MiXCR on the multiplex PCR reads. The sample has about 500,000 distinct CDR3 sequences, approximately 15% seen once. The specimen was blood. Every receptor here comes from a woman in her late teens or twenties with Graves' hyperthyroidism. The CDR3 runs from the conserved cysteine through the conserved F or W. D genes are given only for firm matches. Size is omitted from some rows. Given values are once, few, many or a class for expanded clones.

CSASEGARLNEQFF,TGCAGTGCTAGCGAAGGGGCCCGTCTAAATGAGCAGTTCTTC,few,TRBV20-1,TRBJ2-1,.
CASPEQGPGNTIYF,TGTGCCAGCCCGGAGCAGGGGCCTGGAAACACCATATATTTT,few,TRBV27,TRBJ1-3,.
CASSDLGEQFF,TGCGCCAGCAGCGACCTCGGAGAGCAGTTCTTC,many,TRBV5-1,TRBJ2-1,.
CASSTNRDNLNEKLFF,TGTGCCAGTAGTACCAATAGGGACAATTTAAATGAAAAACTGTTTTTT,.,TRBV19,TRBJ1-4,.
CASSWDREHQPQHF,TGTGCCAGCAGTTGGGACAGGGAACACCAGCCCCAGCATTTT,few,TRBV6-5,TRBJ1-5,TRBD1
CASSETGANVLTF,TGTGCCAGCAGTGAAACTGGGGCCAACGTCCTGACTTTC,.,TRBV6-4,TRBJ2-6,.
CASSPRAGRLSNEKLFF,TGTGCCAGCAGCCCCAGGGCGGGAAGACTGAGTAATGAAAAACTGTTTTTT,.,TRBV5-4,TRBJ1-4,.
CASSLVWGRLLDEQFF,TGTGCCAGCAGCTTAGTATGGGGGAGGTTGTTGGATGAGCAGTTCTTC,many,TRBV7-9,TRBJ2-1,.
CASSPTGLLEAFF,TGTGCCAGCAGCCCGACAGGTCTTCTTGAAGCTTTCTTT,few,TRBV7-9,TRBJ1-1,.
CSASRSGGINEQFF,TGCAGTGCTAGTCGAAGCGGGGGAATTAATGAGCAGTTCTTC,.,TRBV20-1,TRBJ2-1,TRBD2
CASRWDSLLAGAGELFF,TGTGCCAGTAGATGGGACAGTTTACTAGCAGGCGCCGGGGAGCTGTTTTTT,few,TRBV19,TRBJ2-2,.
CASSPPRSDSGSHEQYF,TGTGCCAGCAGCCCACCTCGAAGTGATAGCGGGAGCCACGAGCAGTACTTC,many,TRBV13,TRBJ2-7,TRBD2
CATPQDGYNSPLHF,TGTGCCACCCCTCAGGACGGATATAATTCACCCCTCCACTTT,few,TRBV10-3,TRBJ1-6,.
CASSLGQIYNEQFF,TGCGCCAGCAGCTTGGGGCAGATTTACAATGAGCAGTTCTTC,few,TRBV5-1,TRBJ2-1,.
CATSDPGQGHTDTQYF,TGTGCCACCAGTGACCCGGGACAGGGCCACACAGATACGCAGTATTTT,.,TRBV24-1,TRBJ2-3,TRBD1
CASSSGTGANEKLFF,TGTGCCAGCAGTTCCGGGACAGGGGCTAATGAAAAACTGTTTTTT,many,TRBV27,TRBJ1-4,TRBD1
CASSEGGGLVETQYF,TGTGCCAGCAGTGAAGGTGGAGGACTAGTGGAGACCCAGTACTTC,many,TRBV6-1,TRBJ2-5,TRBD2
CASSFAGRGGGNTIYF,TGTGCCAGCAGTTTTGCTGGGCGAGGGGGTGGAAACACCATATATTTT,.,TRBV28,TRBJ1-3,.
CASVGPAGLAWEQYF,TGTGCCAGTGTTGGGCCGGCGGGACTAGCCTGGGAGCAGTACTTC,once,TRBV28,TRBJ2-7,TRBD2
CASSWDFPQRHSPLHF,TGTGCCAGCAGTTGGGACTTCCCCCAAAGGCATTCACCCCTCCACTTT,few,TRBV12-3/TRBV12-4,TRBJ1-6,.
CSTHRTVGSYEQYF,TGCAGTACACACCGGACGGTAGGCTCCTACGAGCAGTACTTC,.,TRBV20-1,TRBJ2-7,.
CSAYLAGVQETQYF,TGCAGTGCCTATCTAGCGGGGGTTCAAGAGACCCAGTACTTC,.,TRBV20-1,TRBJ2-5,TRBD2
CASSISVRTEAFF,TGTGCCAGTAGTATATCGGTTAGGACTGAAGCTTTCTTT,.,TRBV19,TRBJ1-1,.
CASSLSLSGPYNEQFF,TGTGCCAGCAGCTTAAGTCTGTCGGGGCCATACAATGAGCAGTTCTTC,few,TRBV7-3,TRBJ2-1,.
CASSQGQGKQFF,TGTGCCAGCAGTCAAGGACAGGGGAAGCAGTTCTTC,many,TRBV28,TRBJ2-1,TRBD1
CATSEAGANYGYTF,TGTGCCACCAGTGAGGCAGGCGCTAACTATGGCTACACCTTC,many,TRBV24-1,TRBJ1-2,.
CASSMGQGSTEAFF,TGTGCCAGTAGTATGGGGCAGGGCAGCACTGAAGCTTTCTTT,many,TRBV19,TRBJ1-1,.
CASSYSSGRAFNEQFF,TGTGCCAGCAGCTACTCGAGCGGGAGGGCCTTTAATGAGCAGTTCTTC,.,TRBV7-2,TRBJ2-1,TRBD2
CAWSAAGGANYGYTF,TGTGCCTGGAGTGCCGCGGGGGGGGCTAACTATGGCTACACCTTC,many,TRBV30,TRBJ1-2,.
CAIRQGATYNEQFF,TGTGCCATCAGACAGGGGGCAACCTACAATGAGCAGTTCTTC,many,TRBV10-3,TRBJ2-1,TRBD1
CATSRVINQETQYF,TGTGCCACCAGCAGAGTGATAAACCAAGAGACCCAGTACTTC,many,TRBV15,TRBJ2-5,.
CSARDLDWGGGGNTIYF,TGCAGTGCTAGGGATCTCGATTGGGGAGGTGGTGGAAACACCATATATTTT,few,TRBV20-1,TRBJ1-3,.
CSLCRDPTDTQYF,TGCAGTCTCTGTCGGGACCCGACGGATACGCAGTATTTT,many,TRBV20-1,TRBJ2-3,.
CASSDTSGANVLTF,TGTGCCAGCAGTGACACCTCTGGGGCCAACGTCCTGACTTTC,.,TRBV6-1,TRBJ2-6,.
CASSRRTRTATYSNQPQHF,TGTGCCAGCAGTCGACGGACCAGGACGGCGACTTATAGCAATCAGCCCCAGCATTTT,.,TRBV6-2/TRBV6-3,TRBJ1-5,.
CATSVSGRAEEQFF,TGTGCCACCAGTGTCAGCGGGAGGGCCGAGGAGCAGTTCTTC,few,TRBV24-1,TRBJ2-1,TRBD2
CATSDPTSGYNEQFF,TGTGCCACCAGTGACCCGACTAGCGGGTACAATGAGCAGTTCTTC,few,TRBV24-1,TRBJ2-1,TRBD2
CASSLWGMGSQPQHF,TGTGCCAGCAGTTTATGGGGGATGGGTAGCCAGCCCCAGCATTTT,many,TRBV12-3/TRBV12-4,TRBJ1-5,.
CASSLATGAYGYTF,TGTGCCAGCTCACTAGCGACAGGTGCCTATGGCTACACCTTC,many,TRBV18,TRBJ1-2,.
CASSLRDRVANTGELFF,TGCGCCAGCAGCCTACGGGACAGGGTCGCGAACACCGGGGAGCTGTTTTTT,few,TRBV5-1,TRBJ2-2,TRBD1
CASSLGPVSGANVLTF,TGTGCCAGCAGCTTAGGTCCGGTCTCTGGGGCCAACGTCCTGACTTTC,.,TRBV7-9,TRBJ2-6,.
CASSPQIVDGYTF,TGTGCCAGCTCACCACAGATTGTCGATGGCTACACCTTC,.,TRBV18,TRBJ1-2,.
CSSLASGATDTQYF,TGCAGCTCCCTAGCTAGCGGGGCCACAGATACGCAGTATTTT,many,TRBV20-1,TRBJ2-3,TRBD2
CASSPRWWSSGSSYNEQFF,TGTGCCAGCAGCCCGCGGTGGTGGAGTAGCGGATCTTCCTACAATGAGCAGTTCTTC,few,TRBV11-2,TRBJ2-1,.
CASSLKGPWNTGELFF,TGCGCCAGCAGCTTGAAAGGGCCTTGGAACACCGGGGAGCTGTTTTTT,few,TRBV5-1,TRBJ2-2,.
CSASRESTGELFF,TGCAGTGCTAGTCGGGAATCCACCGGGGAGCTGTTTTTT,few,TRBV20-1,TRBJ2-2,.
CASLQDRAGAFF,TGTGCCAGCTTACAAGACAGGGCCGGGGCTTTCTTT,few,TRBV28,TRBJ1-1,TRBD1
CASSSHTGTDYGYTF,TGTGCCAGCAGTTCTCATACCGGGACAGACTATGGCTACACCTTC,many,TRBV12-3/TRBV12-4,TRBJ1-2,TRBD1
CASGLVLAGPQETQYF,TGTGCTAGTGGTTTGGTACTAGCGGGGCCTCAAGAGACCCAGTACTTC,many,TRBV12-5,TRBJ2-5,TRBD2
CASSYLGGGRTGELFF,TGTGCCAGCAGTTACCTTGGGGGAGGAAGGACCGGGGAGCTGTTTTTT,.,TRBV6-6,TRBJ2-2,.
CATSRDLAGANYEQYF,TGTGCCACCAGCAGAGATCTGGCGGGAGCGAATTACGAGCAGTACTTC,many,TRBV15,TRBJ2-7,TRBD2
CASGLVLDRVGNFVETQYF,TGTGCTAGTGGTTTGGTCCTGGACAGGGTTGGGAATTTTGTTGAGACCCAGTACTTC,many,TRBV12-5,TRBJ2-5,TRBD1
CASSQELAGGPVTGELFF,TGCGCCAGCAGCCAAGAACTAGCGGGAGGGCCGGTGACCGGGGAGCTGTTTTTT,.,TRBV4-1,TRBJ2-2,TRBD2
CASSDALWGRGRGSYTF,TGTGCCAGCAGCGACGCCCTCTGGGGCAGGGGGCGCGGGAGCTACACCTTC,.,TRBV9,TRBJ1-2,TRBD1
CASSLVLAEGSSGANVLTF,TGTGCCAGCAGCTTAGTCCTAGCGGAGGGGAGCTCTGGGGCCAACGTCCTGACTTTC,many,TRBV7-2,TRBJ2-6,TRBD2
CASSVGSGTGGEKPFF,.,.,TRBV9,TRBJ1-4,.
CASSLRDTGNEQYF,TGTGCCAGCAGCCTCCGGGACACGGGGAACGAGCAGTACTTC,.,TRBV9,TRBJ2-7,.
CASSVEAGSTDTQYF,TGTGCCAGCAGCGTAGAGGCGGGGAGCACAGATACGCAGTATTTT,few,TRBV9,TRBJ2-3,.